The 29 T cell receptor beta chains reported below all come from one sample, sequenced in a study of blood T cells in healthy people across ages. A second roughly 6 to 11 cycle PCR used barcoded and J-beta primers. TCRdb reanalysed the 5' RACE reads using MiXCR and keeps one entry per CDR3 protein. The data hold 1.6 million or so distinct CDR3 sequences, with almost 35% observed a single time. The specimen was blood. Every receptor here comes from a woman in her twenties or thirties in good health.

The chain combines TRBV9 with TRBJ1-2; possible D gene TRBD1, 6 bases. The CDR3 has 15 amino acids. V was cut by 4 bases and J by 2 bases, with 15 bases left in between. Germline V gives CDR1 SGDLS, CDR2 YYNGEE. The CDR3 is CASSSGEGKNYGYTF. The CDR3, as DNA: TGTGCCAGCAGCTCAGGGGAGGGAAAGAACTATGGCTACACCTTC.

This clonotype was counted between two and nine times. This chain uses TRBV10-3 with TRBJ1-4; no firm D call. Germline V gene sequence: CDR1 ENHRY, CDR2 SYGVKD. The CDR3 contains 15 residues. Deletions cut 2 bases from V and 0 bases from J, with 7 bases between. The CDR3, as DNA: TGTGCCATCAGTGAGACGGGAACAACTAATGAAAAACTGTTTTTT. The encoded protein is CAISETGTTNEKLFF.

The chain employs TRBV27 and TRBJ1-5, with D possibly being TRBD1 (5 bases). The V end lost 7 bases, the J end lost 7 bases, and 14 bases lay between the germline ends. CDR1 is MNHEY and CDR2 is SMNVEV in the germline V gene (reference sequence). The CDR3 is made up of 13 amino acids. The CDR3 DNA reads TGTGCCAGCAATCAGGGAACCGGGCAGCCCCAGCATTTT. Protein: CASNQGTGQPQHF.

The chain links TRBV11-2 to TRBJ2-1; D is perhaps TRBD1 or TRBD2 (5 bases each). V shed 0 bases and J shed 6 bases, with 12 bases lying between them. Germline loops: CDR1 SGHAT, CDR2 FQNNGV. CDR3 length equals 15 residues. The CDR3 spells CASSLDGSGTNEQFF. As DNA, the CDR3 is TGTGCCAGCAGCTTAGATGGTTCAGGGACCAATGAGCAGTTCTTC.

This clonotype was seen a few times. V usage is TRBV4-1 and J usage is TRBJ2-7, with 9 bases lining up with TRBD2. The germline V gene encodes CDR1 MGHRA and CDR2 YSYEKL. V lost 5 bases to trimming and J lost 5 bases; unmatched junction nucleotides: 16. This CDR3 spans 17 amino acids. The CDR3 DNA sequence: TGCGCCAGCAGCTACGCCTCGGGAGGGCTAGCGGGGAACGAGCAGTACTTC. Protein product: CASSYASGGLAGNEQYF.

The sample holds a few counts of this clonotype. The V gene is TRBV20-1, the J gene TRBJ2-7; D perhaps matches TRBD2 (5 bases). V lost 0 bases and J 6 bases, leaving 18 bases between the germline ends. Germline values: CDR1 DFQATT, CDR2 SNEGSKA (reference sequence). The CDR3 covers 15 residues. DNA for the CDR3: TGCAGTGCTAGAGATCTCAAGTCACCTGGAGGCGAGCAGTACTTC. Translation gives CSARDLKSPGGEQYF.

The chain employs TRBV7-9 and TRBJ1-1; no definite D call. The V gene lost 6 bases and the J gene lost 4 bases, with 15 bases spanning the gap. Germline CDR1 is SEHNR and CDR2 is FQNEAQ (reference sequence). This CDR3 region has 14 residues. The CDR3 nucleotides read TGTGCCAGCAGATTCCCTTTGGAGGGCACTGAAGCTTTCTTT. Amino acid sequence: CASRFPLEGTEAFF.

The chain links TRBV4-1 to TRBJ1-4, with TRBD1 matching over 11 bases. Unmatched junction bases numbered 8, after V lost 3 bases and J lost 5 bases. Germline V CDR1 and CDR2: MGHRA, YSYEKL. The CDR3 extends over 17 amino acids. CDR3 bases: TGCGCCAGCAGCCACCGGGACAGGGGGACCCTAAATGAAAAACTGTTTTTT. It encodes CASSHRDRGTLNEKLFF.

In this sample, this clonotype turned up a few times. This rearrangement joins TRBV7-9 to TRBJ2-5; D gene ambiguous. CDR1 is SEHNR and CDR2 is FQNEAQ in the germline V gene (reference sequence). This CDR3 comprises 12 residues. The ends were cut back, 3 bases at V and 11 bases at J, with 13 bases in the middle. The CDR3 nucleotides read TGTGCCAGCAGCTTTGGTACCAAAAGGCAGTACTTC. Translating gives CASSFGTKRQYF.

The chain uses TRBV4-2 and TRBJ1-1, with 8 bases fitting TRBD1. V gave up 0 bases and J gave up 8 bases; unmatched junction bases: 11. Per germline, CDR1 LGHNA and CDR2 YNFKEQ. CDR3 size: 16 residues. In DNA form, the CDR3 reads TGTGCCAGCAGCCAAGATCTGGACAGGGTGAGGGCCGAAGCTTTCTTT. Amino acids: CASSQDLDRVRAEAFF.

This rearrangement joins TRBV20-1 to TRBJ2-5; D unresolved. V lost 6 bases and J lost 2, with 10 bases in between. The CDR3 has 12 amino acids. CDR1 is DFQATT, CDR2 SNEGSKA, per germline (reference sequence). CDR3 residues: CSAPRFQETQYF. The CDR3, as DNA: TGCAGTGCCCCGAGATTTCAAGAGACCCAGTACTTC.

The chain carries TRBV20-1 and TRBJ2-3; 8 bases align to TRBD2. After removal of 6 bases from V and 2 bases from J, the junction contained 13 bases not matched to a gene. Germline CDR1 is DFQATT and CDR2 is SNEGSKA (reference sequence). This CDR3 region has 16 residues. The CDR3 region is CSAARAGAGNTDTQYF. The CDR3 DNA reads TGCAGTGCCGCCCGAGCGGGGGCGGGGAACACAGATACGCAGTATTTT.

This clonotype appeared a few times. This chain uses TRBV16 with TRBJ2-3; 8 nucleotides agree with TRBD2. This CDR3 contains 20 residues. Trimming took 1 base from V and 4 from J; bases not matched to a gene: 19. Germline values: CDR1 KGHSY, CDR2 FQNENV. CDR3 nucleotides: TGTGCCAGCAGCCAATTTGGTACTAGCGGTTTTTGGATGGATTCAGATACGCAGTATTTT. It codes for CASSQFGTSGFWMDSDTQYF.

The chain joins TRBV15 to TRBJ2-1, with 13 bases that match TRBD2. Germline CDR1 LNHNV, CDR2 YYDKDF (reference sequence). The CDR3 runs to 20 residues. V trimming: 4 bases; J trimming: 0 bases; junction bases outside the gene matches: 12. For the CDR3, the DNA is TGTGCCACCAGCACCATAAGGACTAGCGGGAGCCTGAGCTCCTACAATGAGCAGTTCTTC. It encodes CATSTIRTSGSLSSYNEQFF.

A word on this clonotype: A junction boundary mismatches the germline segment, possibly from a read error. The genes are TRBV12-3 or TRBV12-4 and TRBJ2-3; 9 bases align to TRBD1. This CDR3 has 15 amino acids. The CDR3, as DNA: TGTGCCAGCAGTCCACAGGGGGCTGCTGTTTATACGCAGGATTTT. Its translation: CASSPQGAAVYTQDF.

This clonotype was picked up a small number of times. The chain carries TRBV7-9 and TRBJ1-2; 8 nucleotides match TRBD1. The CDR3 is 16 amino acids. Germline V gene data show CDR1 as SEHNR and CDR2 as FQNEAQ (reference sequence). The ends lost 4 bases at V and 2 bases at J; junction bases unmatched: 9. As DNA, the CDR3 is TGTGCCAGCAGCTCCCAGGGGGCGCGGAAAAACTATGGCTACACCTTC. It encodes CASSSQGARKNYGYTF.

The chain uses TRBV4-2 and TRBJ2-3; 9 bases line up with TRBD2. The CDR3 totals 17 residues. From germline, CDR1 is LGHNA and CDR2 YNFKEQ. The J segment lost 0 bases and the V segment lost 0 bases, leaving 4 bases of the junction unmatched. In nucleotides, the CDR3 is TGTGCCAGCAGCCAAGAGCCTAGCGGGGTAAGCACAGATACGCAGTATTTT. Residues: CASSQEPSGVSTDTQYF.

Ten or more counts support this clonotype. CDR3 sequence (DNA): TGCGCCAGCAGCCCTCGACAGGGGCAAGAGACCCAGTACTTC. It is translated as CASSPRQGQETQYF. The rearrangement links TRBV4-1 to TRBJ2-5; TRBD1 aligns across 8 bases. Germline CDR1 is MGHRA and CDR2 is YSYEKL. This CDR3 contains 14 residues. The V and J ends lost 4 bases and 2 bases, in that order; junction bases with no gene match: 3.

This clonotype was observed a handful of times. The CDR3 bases are TGTGCCAGCAGCCACATGTCTAGCGGGAGTAGGCAGTTCTTC. It is translated as CASSHMSSGSRQFF. The chain carries TRBV13 and TRBJ2-1; 10 bases line up with TRBD2. The CDR3 sequence is 14 residues long. The V segment lost 5 bases and the J segment 12 bases; nucleotides outside the gene matches: 10. Germline CDR1 PRHDT, CDR2 FYEKMQ (reference sequence).

In its sample, this clonotype was seen a few times. V and J are TRBV20-1 and TRBJ2-1; 9 nucleotides line up with TRBD2. Germline lookup yields CDR1 DFQATT and CDR2 SNEGSKA (reference sequence). This CDR3 is 18 amino acids long. V lost 0 bases and J lost 7; bases outside the gene matches: 16. The CDR3 spells CSAREGGLRLAGLNEQFF. The CDR3 DNA is TGCAGTGCTAGAGAGGGAGGACTCAGGCTAGCGGGACTAAATGAGCAGTTCTTC.

The chain couples TRBV25-1 to TRBJ1-2; TRBD1 aligns across 12 bases. Germline V gene lookup returns CDR1 MGHDK and CDR2 SYGVNS. V gave up 5 bases and J gave up 7 bases; unmatched junction bases: 14. The CDR3 consists of 17 residues. The CDR3, as DNA: TGTGCCAGCAGTCCCGAACCCCGGGACAGGGGGCAGATTGGCTACACCTTC. Amino acid sequence: CASSPEPRDRGQIGYTF.

This clonotype was seen a handful of times. CDR3 sequence: CASSGVSSNQETQYF. CDR3 nucleotide sequence: TGTGCCAGCAGTGGGGTTAGCAGCAACCAAGAGACCCAGTACTTC. This chain connects TRBV2 to TRBJ2-5; unclear D gene. The CDR3 sequence is 15 residues long. The V and J ends lost 4 bases and 0 bases respectively, with 12 bases between them. Germline V gives CDR1 SNHLY, CDR2 FYNNEI.

The J gene is TRBJ2-5, the V gene TRBV30; 14 bases are shared with TRBD2. V lost 2 bases to trimming and J lost 4 bases; unmatched junction nucleotides: 6. Germline-derived CDR1 and CDR2 are GTSNPN and SVGIG (reference sequence). CDR3 length equals 16 residues. The CDR3 loop reads CAWSPPGLAGVETQYF. The CDR3 DNA reads TGTGCCTGGAGTCCACCGGGACTAGCGGGAGTAGAGACCCAGTACTTC.

Many counts were recorded for this clonotype. This sequence joins TRBV5-1 and TRBJ2-1, with D tentatively TRBD2 (6 bases). The CDR3 contains 14 residues. CDR1 and CDR2 from the germline V gene are SGHRS and YFSETQ. Between the trimmed V and J ends, which lost 5 bases and 0 bases, there was a span of 9 bases. The CDR3 DNA reads TGCGCCAGCAGAGCGGGCCTCTCCTACAATGAGCAGTTCTTC. It codes for CASRAGLSYNEQFF.

The V gene is TRBV4-1, the J gene TRBJ2-3; TRBD2 aligns across 10 bases. From germline, CDR1 is MGHRA and CDR2 YSYEKL. The V gene end was trimmed by 0 bases and the J gene end by 2 bases; junction bases not matched to a gene: 5. CDR3 length: 17 amino acids. The CDR3 is CASSQDQRGGPTDTQYF. CDR3 sequence (DNA): TGCGCCAGCAGCCAAGACCAGCGGGGGGGCCCCACAGATACGCAGTATTTT.

This clonotype has more than one count but fewer than ten. An end of the junction differs from the germline gene, which may be a read error. The rearrangement links TRBV20-1 to TRBJ1-5; no clear D gene. Germline lookup yields CDR1 DFQATT and CDR2 SNEGSKA (reference sequence). The CDR3 loop spans 13 amino acids. CDR3 sequence: CSTSLQYNQPQHF. The CDR3 DNA follows: TGCAGTACTAGTTTACAGTACAATCAGCCCCAGCATTTT.

In this sample, this clonotype turned up a few times. The chain links TRBV7-9 to TRBJ2-1; tentatively, D is TRBD2 (6 bases). This CDR3 has 12 amino acids. V was clipped by 6 bases and J by 8 bases, with 11 bases between them. Germline-derived CDR1 and CDR2 are SEHNR and FQNEAQ (reference sequence). The CDR3 region is CASRNGEDEQFF. The CDR3 DNA reads TGTGCCAGCAGGAATGGGGAGGATGAGCAGTTCTTC.

This chain joins TRBV9 and TRBJ2-3; D uncertain. This CDR3 region has 14 residues. Germline-derived CDR1 and CDR2 are SGDLS and YYNGEE. V dropped 3 bases and J dropped 0 bases, with 8 bases sitting between them. The CDR3 sequence is CASSERPSTDTQYF. DNA of the CDR3: TGTGCCAGCAGCGAACGGCCTAGCACAGATACGCAGTATTTT.

The V gene is TRBV6-5, the J gene TRBJ1-2; maybe TRBD1 (5 bases). The CDR3 has 13 amino acids. Trimming removed 5 bases from V and 8 bases from J, with 15 bases in between. Germline loops: CDR1 MNHEY, CDR2 SVGAGI. The CDR3 DNA follows: TGTGCCAGCAGTCCGACAGCCCTCCAGGGCTACACCTTC. Protein: CASSPTALQGYTF.